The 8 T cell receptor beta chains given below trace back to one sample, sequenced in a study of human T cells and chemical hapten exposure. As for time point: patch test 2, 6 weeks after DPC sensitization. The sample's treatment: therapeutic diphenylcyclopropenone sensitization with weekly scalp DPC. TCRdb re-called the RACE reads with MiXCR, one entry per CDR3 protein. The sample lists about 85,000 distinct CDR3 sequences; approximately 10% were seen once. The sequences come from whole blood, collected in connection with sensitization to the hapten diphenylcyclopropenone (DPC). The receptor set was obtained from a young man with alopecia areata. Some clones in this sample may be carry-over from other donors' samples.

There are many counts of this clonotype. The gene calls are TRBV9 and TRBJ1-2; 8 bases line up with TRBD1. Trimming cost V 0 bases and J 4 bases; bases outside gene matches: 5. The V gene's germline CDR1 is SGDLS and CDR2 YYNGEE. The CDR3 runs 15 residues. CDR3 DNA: TGTGCCAGCAGCGTAGATTGGACAGGGCCCTATGGCTACACCTTC. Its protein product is CASSVDWTGPYGYTF.

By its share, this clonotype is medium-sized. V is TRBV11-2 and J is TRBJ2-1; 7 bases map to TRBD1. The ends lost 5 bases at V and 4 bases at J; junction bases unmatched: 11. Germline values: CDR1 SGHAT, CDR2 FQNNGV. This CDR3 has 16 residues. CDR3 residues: CASSHRGSDRYNEQFF. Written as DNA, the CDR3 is TGTGCCAGCAGCCACAGGGGAAGTGACAGGTACAATGAGCAGTTCTTC.

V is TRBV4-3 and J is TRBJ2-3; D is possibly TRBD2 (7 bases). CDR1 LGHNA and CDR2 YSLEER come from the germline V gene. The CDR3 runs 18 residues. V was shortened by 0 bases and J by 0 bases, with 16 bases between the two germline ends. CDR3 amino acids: CASSQDLEGGGSTDTQYF. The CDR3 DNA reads TGCGCCAGCAGCCAAGATCTCGAGGGCGGGGGCAGCACAGATACGCAGTATTTT.

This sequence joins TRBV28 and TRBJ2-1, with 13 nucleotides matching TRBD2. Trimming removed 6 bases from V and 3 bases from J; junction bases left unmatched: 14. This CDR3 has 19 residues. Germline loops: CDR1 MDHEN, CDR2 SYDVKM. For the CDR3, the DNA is TGTGCCAGCAGACCTACCCCGAGAAGGACTAGCGGGGGCTACAATGAGCAGTTCTTC. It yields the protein CASRPTPRRTSGGYNEQFF. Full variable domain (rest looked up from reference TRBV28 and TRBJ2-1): DVKVTQSSRYLVKRTGEKVFLECVQDMDHENMFWYRQDPGLGLRLIYFSYDVKMKEKGDIPEGYSVSREKKERFSLILESASTNQTSMYLCASRPTPRRTSGGYNEQFFGPGTRLTVL.

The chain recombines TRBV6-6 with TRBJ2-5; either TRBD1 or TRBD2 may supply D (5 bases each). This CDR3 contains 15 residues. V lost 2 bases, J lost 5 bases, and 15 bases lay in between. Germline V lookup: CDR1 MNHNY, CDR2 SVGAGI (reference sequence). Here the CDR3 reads CASSYTSRGGETQYF. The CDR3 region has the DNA TGTGCCAGCAGTTACACCTCGAGGGGCGGGGAGACCCAGTACTTC.

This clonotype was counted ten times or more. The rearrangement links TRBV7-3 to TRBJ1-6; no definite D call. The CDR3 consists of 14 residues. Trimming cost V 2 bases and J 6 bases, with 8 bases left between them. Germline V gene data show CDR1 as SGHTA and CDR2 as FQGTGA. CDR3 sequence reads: CASSLLARNSPLHF. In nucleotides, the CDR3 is TGTGCCAGCAGCTTATTGGCTCGTAATTCACCCCTCCACTTT. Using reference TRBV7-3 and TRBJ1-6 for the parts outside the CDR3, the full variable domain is GAGVSQTPSNKVTEKGKYVELRCDPISGHTALYWYRQSLGQGPEFLIYFQGTGAADDSGLPNDRFFAVRPEGSVSTLKIQRTERGDSAVYLCASSLLARNSPLHFGNGTRLTVT.

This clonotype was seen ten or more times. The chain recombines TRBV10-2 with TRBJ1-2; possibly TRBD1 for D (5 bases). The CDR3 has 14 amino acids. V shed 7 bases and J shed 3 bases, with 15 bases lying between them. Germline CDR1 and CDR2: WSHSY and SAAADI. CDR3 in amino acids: CASTAAGGHYGYTF. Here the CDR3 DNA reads TGCGCCAGCACCGCGGCGGGGGGTCACTATGGCTACACCTTC.

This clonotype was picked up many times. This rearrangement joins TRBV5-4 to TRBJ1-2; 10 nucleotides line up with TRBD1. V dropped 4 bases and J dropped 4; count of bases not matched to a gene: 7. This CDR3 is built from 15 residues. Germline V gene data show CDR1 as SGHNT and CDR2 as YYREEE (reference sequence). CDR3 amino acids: CASSLRDRGPYGYTF. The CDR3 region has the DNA TGTGCCAGCAGCCTCCGGGACAGGGGCCCCTATGGCTACACCTTC.